This TCR beta chain was profiled in a study of CD8 T cells in ankylosing spondylitis. Findings of the study overall: Relatively rare in peripheral blood, disease-linked clones were also CD8+.

The authors made TCR beta libraries by quantitative 5'-RACE with molecular barcodes. TCRdb redid the calling of the 5' RACE reads with MiXCR, one entry per CDR3 protein. Of roughly 180,000 distinct CDR3 sequences listed, around 13% are singletons. The germline gives CDR1 MGHRA, CDR2 YSYEKL. This CDR3 contains 16 residues. Between the trimmed V and J ends, which lost 0 bases and 0 bases, there was a span of 10 bases. This clonotype was counted between two and nine times. Its antigen remains unknown. The chain links TRBV4-1 to TRBJ2-3; D might be TRBD1 or TRBD2, each matching 5 bases. This receptor was identified in a male donor with ankylosing spondylitis or in good health (not recorded which). The material sequenced was blood, either unsorted or a sorted T cell fraction (not recorded which). The CDR3 protein is CASSQEGETSTDTQYF. CDR3 in DNA: TGCGCCAGCAGCCAAGAAGGGGAGACTAGCACAGATACGCAGTATTTT.